This entry is about one T cell receptor beta chain. Random hexamers primed reverse transcription of roughly 0.45 to 1 ug RNA. TCRdb passed the immunoSEQ multiplex PCR reads through MiXCR, listing each CDR3 protein once. The data contain under 200,000 distinct CDR3 sequences, approximately 93% of them seen just once; the ten biggest clones take up 0.1%. The data originate from a study of CD8 T cells in Susac syndrome. Germline V lookup: CDR1 MDHEN, CDR2 SYDVKM. The CDR3 spans 14 residues. Trimming shortened V by 6 bases and J by 6 bases, and 15 bases separated the two germline ends. The clonotype originates from a human donor in good health. Sequenced: CD4+ T cells from PBMCs. The chain combines TRBV28 with TRBJ2-1; D may be TRBD2 (7 bases). The CDR3 DNA reads as TGTGCCAGCAGGCGCGGGGGCTTCACCAATGAGCAGTTCTTC. Amino acids: CASRRGGFTNEQFF. The full variable domain, rest sourced from reference TRBV28 and TRBJ2-1, is DVKVTQSSRYLVKRTGEKVFLECVQDMDHENMFWYRQDPGLGLRLIYFSYDVKMKEKGDIPEGYSVSREKKERFSLILESASTNQTSMYLCASRRGGFTNEQFFGPGTRLTVL.